Listed here is a single T cell receptor beta chain. Germline CDR1 reads SGHDT; CDR2 reads YYEEEE. Unmatched junction bases numbered 17, after V lost 4 bases and J lost 9 bases. The length of the CDR3 is 16 residues. These data come from a study of radiotherapy plus CTLA-4 blockade in lung cancer. Some clones are missing from TCRdb's copy, which holds only in-frame ones; the method was immunoSEQ multiplex PCR. The table includes over 40,000 clones, more than 75% detected once. This chain joins TRBV5-6 and TRBJ2-7, with 9 bases identical to TRBD1. The sample was peripheral blood, taken from a patient treated with radiotherapy plus ipilimumab. The receptor's source is a human donor with non-small cell lung cancer who had stable disease on radiotherapy plus ipilimumab. The CDR3 DNA reads TGTGCCAGCAGCCCACCGGGACAGGGTAGCCTACGATGGCAGTACTTC. This sequence encodes CASSPPGQGSLRWQYF.